These 22 T cell receptor beta chains share one sample of origin, sequenced in a study of PD-1 blockade in classical Hodgkin lymphoma. Indicated time point: cycle 4 day 1 (C4D1), after six to seven weeks of nivolumab. Relapse after autologous stem cell transplantation occurred in every patient, and brentuximab vedotin exposure varied. The study isolated CD8+ T cells from thawed PBMCs by magnetic negative selection. Using immunoSEQ multiplex PCR, the repertoire was profiled, and TCRdb retains in-frame clones only, with some absent. The sample records approximately 9,900 clones, less than 80% being singletons. The sequences come from CD8+ T cells from blood, collected before the fourth cycle of nivolumab. The receptors here all came from a human donor with classical Hodgkin lymphoma.

The chain has TRBV2 and TRBJ1-5; D is undetermined. In germline, CDR1 is SNHLY, CDR2 FYNNEI. The CDR3 has 15 amino acids. V was trimmed by 5 bases and J by 4 bases, leaving 15 bases between them. The CDR3 loop is CASSTAARGNQPQHF. The DNA of the CDR3 is TGTGCCAGCAGTACAGCTGCAAGAGGGAATCAGCCCCAGCATTTT.

The genes are TRBV15 and TRBJ2-1, with no clear D. This CDR3 comprises 12 residues. Trimming took off 5 bases at V and 10 bases at J, with 12 bases between the two ends. Per the germline V gene, CDR1 is LNHNV and CDR2 is YYDKDF (reference sequence). In nucleotides, the CDR3 is TGTGCCACCAGCCATCTAGGAAAGGAGCAGTTCTTC. It is translated as CATSHLGKEQFF.

The V and J genes are TRBV4-3 and TRBJ1-5, with D possibly TRBD1 on 6 matching bases. The CDR3 is 15 residues long. Germline CDR1 reads LGHNA; CDR2 reads YSLEER. V was clipped by 1 base and J by 6 bases, with 13 bases between them. CDR3 nucleotides: TGCGCCAGCAGCCAAGTTCTGGGGGCGTTTCAGCCCCAGCATTTT. This encodes CASSQVLGAFQPQHF.

The J gene is TRBJ1-1, the V gene TRBV4-3, with a tentative D call TRBD1 (5 bases). The V and J ends lost 1 base and 5 bases respectively, with 17 bases between them. Per the germline V gene, CDR1 is LGHNA and CDR2 is YSLEER. The CDR3 is 16 amino acids. CDR3 region: CASSQGLQGKGTEAFF. In DNA, the CDR3 is TGCGCCAGCAGCCAAGGGCTGCAGGGAAAAGGAACTGAAGCTTTCTTT.

J is TRBJ2-3 and V is TRBV4-3, with D maybe TRBD2 (6 bases). Germline CDR1 and CDR2: LGHNA and YSLEER. V shed 1 base and J shed 2 bases, with 13 bases lying between them. The length of the CDR3 is 16 residues. As DNA, the CDR3 is TGCGCCAGCAGCCAAGTGGGAGCTAGCGACACAGATACGCAGTATTTT. It encodes CASSQVGASDTDTQYF.

V and J are TRBV29-1 and TRBJ1-2; D is unresolved. There are 11 residues in the CDR3. Trimming removed 6 bases from V and 7 bases from J, with 12 bases in between. Germline CDR1 SQVTM, CDR2 ANQGSEA. CDR3 region: CSVGGGFGYTF. The CDR3 bases are TGCAGCGTCGGAGGAGGTTTTGGCTACACCTTC.

The chain joins TRBV15 to TRBJ2-3; 7 nucleotides match TRBD1. This CDR3 has 14 residues. CDR1 LNHNV and CDR2 YYDKDF come from the germline V gene (reference sequence). The junction had 3 bases not matched to a gene; V was cut back by 4 bases and J by 2 bases. The CDR3 coding sequence is TGTGCCACCAGCACCGACAGGGACACAGATACGCAGTATTTT. This gives the protein CATSTDRDTDTQYF.

In this sample, this clone turned up once. The chain links TRBV15 to TRBJ2-3; TRBD2 might be the D (5 bases). CDR1 LNHNV and CDR2 YYDKDF come from the germline V gene (reference sequence). There are 15 residues in the CDR3. V was cut by 0 bases and J by 3 bases, with 10 bases left in between. CDR3 loop: CATSRELGRTDTQYF. In DNA, the CDR3 is TGTGCCACCAGCAGAGAACTAGGTCGGACAGATACGCAGTATTTT.

The rearrangement links TRBV5-1 to TRBJ1-5; 11 bases agree with TRBD1. Per germline, CDR1 SGHRS and CDR2 YFSETQ. This CDR3 contains 19 residues. V shed 2 bases, J shed 5 bases, and the junction held 15 bases outside the gene matches. DNA for the CDR3: TGCGCCAGCAGCTTCCCGGCCAGGACAGGGGGCTCTATTGATCAGCCCCAGCATTTT. Its protein is CASSFPARTGGSIDQPQHF.

This clone was detected only a few times. J is TRBJ2-2 and V is TRBV6-5; perhaps TRBD2 as D (6 bases). The CDR3 is 15 residues long. Germline-derived CDR1 and CDR2 are MNHEY and SVGAGI. Trimming removed 0 bases from V and 10 bases from J, with 15 bases in between. CDR3: CASSYSILAAAELFF. CDR3 nucleotide sequence: TGTGCCAGCAGTTACTCCATACTAGCCGCGGCGGAGCTGTTTTTT.

This sequence joins TRBV4-3 and TRBJ1-2; TRBD1 is a possible D gene (6 bases). V was shortened by 4 bases and J by 6 bases, with 18 bases between the two germline ends. The CDR3 is 15 amino acids. The germline V gene encodes CDR1 LGHNA and CDR2 YSLEER. The CDR3 loop reads CASSPGGGRVDGYTF. CDR3 sequence (DNA): TGCGCCAGCAGCCCCGGGGGGGGCAGGGTGGATGGCTACACCTTC.

The J gene is TRBJ1-5, the V gene TRBV28; 7 nucleotides line up with TRBD1. The CDR3 extends over 14 amino acids. V was pared by 6 bases and J by 7 bases, with 9 bases of the junction left unmatched. Germline CDR1 and CDR2: MDHEN and SYDVKM. The CDR3: CASRRDRESQPQHF. CDR3 DNA sequence: TGTGCCAGCAGGCGCGACAGGGAAAGCCAGCCCCAGCATTTT.

The V call is TRBV18, the J call TRBJ2-7; the D gene is possibly TRBD2 (5 bases). Trimming left V 3 bases short and J 4 bases short, with 10 bases between. The CDR3 loop spans 13 amino acids. Germline CDR1 is KGHSH and CDR2 is LQKENI. The CDR3 nucleotides are TGTGCCAGCTCACCCTCGGACTGGTACGAGCAGTACTTC. Encoded protein: CASSPSDWYEQYF.

This sequence joins TRBV11-3 and TRBJ1-6, with unresolved D. Looked up from germline, CDR1 is SGHNT and CDR2 is YENEEA. Trimming removed 1 base from V and 3 bases from J, with 7 bases in between. The CDR3 sequence is 15 residues long. The CDR3 DNA reads TGTGCCAGCAGCTTAGGCAGCTTCTATAATTCACCCCTCCACTTT. As protein: CASSLGSFYNSPLHF.

The gene calls are TRBV7-9 and TRBJ1-2; the match to TRBD1 covers 8 bases. CDR3 length: 15 amino acids. Trimming removed 4 bases from V and 3 bases from J; junction bases left unmatched: 7. Germline loops: CDR1 SEHNR, CDR2 FQNEAQ (reference sequence). The CDR3 loop is CASSSTGGRDYGYTF. DNA for the CDR3: TGTGCCAGCAGCTCCACAGGGGGTCGAGACTATGGCTACACCTTC.

The genes are TRBV30 and TRBJ2-1; 11 bases match TRBD1. The CDR3 runs 14 residues. Germline V lookup: CDR1 GTSNPN, CDR2 SVGIG (reference sequence). J gave up 8 bases and V 3 bases, and 6 bases lay outside the gene matches. CDR3 protein: CAWSTGTGGHEQFF. CDR3 in DNA: TGTGCCTGGAGCACCGGGACAGGGGGGCATGAGCAGTTCTTC.

The chain employs TRBV5-5 and TRBJ2-1; possible D gene TRBD2, 6 bases. Trimming shortened V by 4 bases and J by 7 bases, and 15 bases separated the two germline ends. Germline V gene data show CDR1 as SGHKS and CDR2 as YYEKEE (reference sequence). CDR3 length: 14 amino acids. CDR3 residues: CASSLGLQMNEQFF. DNA of the CDR3: TGTGCCAGCAGCCTGGGACTCCAGATGAATGAGCAGTTCTTC.

This rearrangement joins TRBV4-1 to TRBJ2-2, with a weak D call TRBD1 (6 bases). The germline CDR1 and CDR2 sequences are MGHRA and YSYEKL. Trimming removed 3 bases at V and 6 bases at J, with 11 bases between. The length of the CDR3 is 14 residues. CDR3 amino acids: CASSHSSGAGELFF. The CDR3, as DNA: TGCGCCAGCAGCCATTCTTCAGGGGCCGGGGAGCTGTTTTTT.

This sequence joins TRBV11-2 and TRBJ2-6; the D gene is possibly TRBD2 (5 bases). Per the germline V gene, CDR1 is SGHAT and CDR2 is FQNNGV. The length of the CDR3 is 19 residues. Trimming cost V 0 bases and J 0 bases, with 15 bases left between them. Written as DNA, the CDR3 is TGTGCCAGCAGCTTAGAGTACATGGGCGGACTCTCTGGGGCCAACGTCCTGACTTTC. Amino acid sequence: CASSLEYMGGLSGANVLTF.

This rearrangement joins TRBV9 to TRBJ2-1, with D perhaps TRBD2 (6 bases). The length of the CDR3 is 15 residues. The V and J ends lost 0 bases and 2 bases respectively, with 9 bases between them. Germline assignment: CDR1 SGDLS and CDR2 YYNGEE. Here the CDR3 reads CASSVDGRPYNEQFF. CDR3 DNA sequence: TGTGCCAGCAGCGTAGATGGGAGGCCCTACAATGAGCAGTTCTTC.

This clone was seen a few times. This rearrangement joins TRBV30 to TRBJ1-3; a weak D match, TRBD1 (6 bases). Germline loops: CDR1 GTSNPN, CDR2 SVGIG (reference sequence). V lost 2 bases to trimming and J lost 3 bases, with 11 bases between them. This CDR3 has 14 amino acids. The CDR3 loop is CAWSPGGVGNTIYF. The CDR3 DNA sequence: TGTGCCTGGAGTCCCGGGGGCGTTGGAAACACCATATATTTT. Supplemented by reference TRBV30 and TRBJ1-3, the full variable domain reads SQTIHQWPATLVQPVGSPLSLECTVEGTSNPNLYWYRQAAGRGLQLLFYSVGIGQISSEVPQNLSASRPQDRQFILSSKKLLLSDSGFYLCAWSPGGVGNTIYFGEGSWLTVV.

This clone appeared a single time. The chain combines TRBV28 with TRBJ1-4; TRBD1 aligns across 7 bases. This CDR3 spans 14 amino acids. Losses at the gene ends were 6 bases for V and 6 bases for J; bases not matched to a gene: 7. CDR1 is MDHEN and CDR2 is SYDVKM in the germline V gene. The CDR3 nucleotides read TGTGCCAGCAGCCTACAGGGGAGAGATGAAAAACTGTTTTTT. Protein product: CASSLQGRDEKLFF. The full variable domain, its missing parts supplied by reference TRBV28 and TRBJ1-4, is DVKVTQSSRYLVKRTGEKVFLECVQDMDHENMFWYRQDPGLGLRLIYFSYDVKMKEKGDIPEGYSVSREKKERFSLILESASTNQTSMYLCASSLQGRDEKLFFGSGTQLSVL.